This TCR beta chain was captured in a study of blood T cells in healthy people across ages. It was with a sample-barcoded 5' primer and a J-beta primer mix that a second PCR of roughly 7 to 11 cycles was run. There were at least 2.5 million CDR3-containing paired-end reads obtained from each sample. TCRdb used MiXCR to reprocess the 5' RACE reads, holding one entry per CDR3 protein. Altogether around 820,000 distinct CDR3 sequences are present, roughly 25% being singletons, with the ten largest covering under 4.5%. Isolation recovered at least 7 million PBMCs from every sample. Regarding this clonotype: A much larger clonotype is one base distant, so this may be a read error.

This CDR3 contains 14 residues. Looked up from germline, CDR1 is MRHNA and CDR2 is SNTAGT. These data were also reused for a study on T cells of mothers and their children.

Sequencing was done on a sample of blood. The V gene is TRBV6-4, the J gene TRBJ1-6; 11 positions match TRBD1. This clonotype was sampled from a boy younger than 18 in good health. CDR3 bases: TGTGCCAGCAGTGACGGGACAGGGGGTTCACCCCCCCACTTT. It is translated as CASSDGTGGSPPHF.